The clone carrying this T cell receptor beta chain was seen many times. Its matching antigen is unknown. The data were obtained in a study of T cell repertoires in cytomegalovirus infection. Findings and limits, study-wide: What dominated the ex vivo response were HLA-C-restricted CMV-specific TCR beta clonotypes.

The CDR3 runs to 18 residues. Germline V gene data show CDR1 as SGHTA and CDR2 as FQGNSA. V was trimmed by 7 bases and J by 4 bases, leaving 27 bases between them. TCRdb re-analysed the reads in MiXCR, keeping a single row per CDR3 protein. The table records 130,000 or so distinct CDR3 sequences, about 6.3% of them present only once. This receptor was identified in a human donor in good health (CMV status not recorded). Some clones in this sample may be carry-over from other donors' samples. V is TRBV7-2 and J is TRBJ2-3, with a weak D call TRBD2 (6 bases). Sequenced sample: PBMCs. The DNA for the CDR3 is TGTGCCAGCAACCTCCGGGACTCCATCATGGGGGTCCCAGATACGCAGTATTTT. It is translated as CASNLRDSIMGVPDTQYF.